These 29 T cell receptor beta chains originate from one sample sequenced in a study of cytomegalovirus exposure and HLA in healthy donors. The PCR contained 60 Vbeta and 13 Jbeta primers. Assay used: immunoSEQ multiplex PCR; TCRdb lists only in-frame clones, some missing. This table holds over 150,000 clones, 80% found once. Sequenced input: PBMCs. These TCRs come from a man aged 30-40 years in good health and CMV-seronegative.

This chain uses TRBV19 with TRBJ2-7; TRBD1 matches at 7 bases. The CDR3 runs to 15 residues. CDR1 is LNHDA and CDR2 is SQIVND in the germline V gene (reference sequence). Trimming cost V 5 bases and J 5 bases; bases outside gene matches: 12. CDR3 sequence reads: CASSPRQGSGDEQYF. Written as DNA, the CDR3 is TGTGCCAGTAGTCCGCGACAGGGTTCGGGCGACGAGCAGTACTTC.

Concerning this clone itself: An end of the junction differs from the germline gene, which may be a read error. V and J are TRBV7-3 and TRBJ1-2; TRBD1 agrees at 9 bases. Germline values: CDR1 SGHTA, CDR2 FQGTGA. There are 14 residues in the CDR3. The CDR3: CASSVTGGNYGYTF. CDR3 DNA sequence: TGTGCCAGCAGCGTAACAGGGGGCAACTATGGCTACACCTTC.

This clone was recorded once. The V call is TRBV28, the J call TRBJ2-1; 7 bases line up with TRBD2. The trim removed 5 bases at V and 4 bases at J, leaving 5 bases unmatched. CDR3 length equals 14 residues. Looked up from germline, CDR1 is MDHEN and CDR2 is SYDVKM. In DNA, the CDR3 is TGTGCCAGCAGTACCAGCGGGGATTACAATGAGCAGTTCTTC. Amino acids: CASSTSGDYNEQFF.

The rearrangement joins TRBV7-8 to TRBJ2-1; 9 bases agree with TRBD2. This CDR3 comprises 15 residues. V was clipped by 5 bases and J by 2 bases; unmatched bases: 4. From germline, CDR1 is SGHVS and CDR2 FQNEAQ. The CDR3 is CASSRAGGAYNEQFF. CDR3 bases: TGTGCCAGCAGCCGCGCGGGGGGGGCCTACAATGAGCAGTTCTTC.

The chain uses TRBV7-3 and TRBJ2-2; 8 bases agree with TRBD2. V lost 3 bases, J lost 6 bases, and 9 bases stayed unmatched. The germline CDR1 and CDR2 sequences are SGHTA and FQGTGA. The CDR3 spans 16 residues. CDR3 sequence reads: CASSFGGTRNAGELFF. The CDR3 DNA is TGTGCCAGCAGCTTCGGAGGGACTAGAAACGCCGGGGAGCTGTTTTTT.

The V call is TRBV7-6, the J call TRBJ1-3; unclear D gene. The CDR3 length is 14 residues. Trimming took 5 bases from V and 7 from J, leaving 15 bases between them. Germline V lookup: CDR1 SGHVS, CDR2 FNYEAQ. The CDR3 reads CASSPDRQVNTIYF. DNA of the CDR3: TGTGCCAGCAGCCCTGACCGGCAGGTGAACACCATATATTTT.

This CDR3 is CAWSPGQGNTEAFF. In DNA, the CDR3 is TGTGCCTGGAGTCCGGGACAGGGGAACACTGAAGCTTTCTTT. This sequence joins TRBV30 and TRBJ1-1, with 9 bases matching TRBD1. The length of the CDR3 is 14 residues. Germline assignment: CDR1 GTSNPN and CDR2 SVGIG (reference sequence). The V and J ends lost 2 bases and 1 base, in that order; junction bases with no gene match: 2.

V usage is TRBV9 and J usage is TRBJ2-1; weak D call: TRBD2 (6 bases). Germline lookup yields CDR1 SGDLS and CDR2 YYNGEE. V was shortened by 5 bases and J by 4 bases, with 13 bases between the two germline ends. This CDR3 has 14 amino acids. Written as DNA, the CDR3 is TGTGCCAGCAGGGAGGGGCTCCAATACAATGAGCAGTTCTTC. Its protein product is CASREGLQYNEQFF.

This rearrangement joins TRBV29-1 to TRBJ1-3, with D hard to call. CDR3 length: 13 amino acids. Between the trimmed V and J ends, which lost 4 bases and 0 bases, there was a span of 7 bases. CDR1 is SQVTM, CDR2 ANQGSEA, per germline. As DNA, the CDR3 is TGCAGCGTTGGATGGAGCTCTGGAAACACCATATATTTT. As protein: CSVGWSSGNTIYF.

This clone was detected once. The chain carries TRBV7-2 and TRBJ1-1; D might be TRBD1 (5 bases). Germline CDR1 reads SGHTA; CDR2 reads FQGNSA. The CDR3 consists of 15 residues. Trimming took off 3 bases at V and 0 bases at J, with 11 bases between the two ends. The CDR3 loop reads CASSFRPGLNTEAFF. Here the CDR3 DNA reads TGTGCCAGCAGCTTCCGACCAGGGTTGAACACTGAAGCTTTCTTT.

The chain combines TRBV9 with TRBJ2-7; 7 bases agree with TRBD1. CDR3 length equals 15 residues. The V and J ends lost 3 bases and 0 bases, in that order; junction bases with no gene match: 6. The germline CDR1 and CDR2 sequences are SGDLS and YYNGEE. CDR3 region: CASSGWTGYSYEQYF. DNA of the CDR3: TGTGCCAGCAGCGGTTGGACAGGCTACTCCTACGAGCAGTACTTC.

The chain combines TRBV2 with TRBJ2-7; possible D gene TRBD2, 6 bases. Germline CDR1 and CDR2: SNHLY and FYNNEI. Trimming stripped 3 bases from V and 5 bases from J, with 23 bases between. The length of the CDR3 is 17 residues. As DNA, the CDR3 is TGTGCCAGCAGTGAGATTAGCGGAGATAGGCGGAACGACGAGCAGTACTTC. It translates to CASSEISGDRRNDEQYF.

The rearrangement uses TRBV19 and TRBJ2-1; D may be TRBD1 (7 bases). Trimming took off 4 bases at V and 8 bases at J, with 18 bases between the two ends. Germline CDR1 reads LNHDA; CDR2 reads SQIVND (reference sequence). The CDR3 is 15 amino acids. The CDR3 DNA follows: TGTGCCAGTAGTACGGAAGCCAGGGGGGTGGATGAGCAGTTCTTC. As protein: CASSTEARGVDEQFF.

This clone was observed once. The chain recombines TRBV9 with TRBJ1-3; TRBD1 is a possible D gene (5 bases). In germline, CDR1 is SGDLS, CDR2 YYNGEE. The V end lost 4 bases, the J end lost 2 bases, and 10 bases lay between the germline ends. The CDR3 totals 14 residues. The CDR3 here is CASSPSGAGNTIYF. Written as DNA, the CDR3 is TGTGCCAGCAGCCCTTCGGGGGCTGGAAACACCATATATTTT.

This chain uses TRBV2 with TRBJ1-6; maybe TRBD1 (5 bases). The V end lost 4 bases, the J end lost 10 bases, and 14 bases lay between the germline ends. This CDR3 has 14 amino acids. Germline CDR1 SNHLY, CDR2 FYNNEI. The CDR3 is CASSARGRGSPLHF. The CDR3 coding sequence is TGTGCCAGCAGTGCCAGAGGAAGGGGATCACCCCTCCACTTT. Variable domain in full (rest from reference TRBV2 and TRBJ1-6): EPEVTQTPSHQVTQMGQEVILRCVPISNHLYFYWYRQILGQKVEFLVSFYNNEISEKSEIFDDQFSVERPDGSNFTLKIRSTKLEDSAMYFCASSARGRGSPLHFGNGTRLTVT.

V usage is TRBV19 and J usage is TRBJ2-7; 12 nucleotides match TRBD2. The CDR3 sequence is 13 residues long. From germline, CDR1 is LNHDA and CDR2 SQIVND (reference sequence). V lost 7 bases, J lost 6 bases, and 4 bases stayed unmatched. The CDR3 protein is CASIETSGGEQYF. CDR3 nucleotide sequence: TGTGCCAGTATCGAGACTAGCGGGGGCGAGCAGTACTTC.

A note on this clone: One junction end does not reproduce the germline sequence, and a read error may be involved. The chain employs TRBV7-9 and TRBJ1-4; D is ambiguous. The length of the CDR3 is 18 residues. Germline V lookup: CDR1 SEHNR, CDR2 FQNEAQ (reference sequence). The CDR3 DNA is TGTTCCAGCAGCCCAGGAGGGTTTTGGGGTACAACTAATGAAAAACTGTTTTTT. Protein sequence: CSSSPGGFWGTTNEKLFF.

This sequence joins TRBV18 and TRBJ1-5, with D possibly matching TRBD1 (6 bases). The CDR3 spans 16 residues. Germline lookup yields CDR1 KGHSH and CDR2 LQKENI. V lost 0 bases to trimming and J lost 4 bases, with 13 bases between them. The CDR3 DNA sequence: TGTGCCAGCTCACCACCCCTACAGGGCTTAAATCAGCCCCAGCATTTT. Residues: CASSPPLQGLNQPQHF.

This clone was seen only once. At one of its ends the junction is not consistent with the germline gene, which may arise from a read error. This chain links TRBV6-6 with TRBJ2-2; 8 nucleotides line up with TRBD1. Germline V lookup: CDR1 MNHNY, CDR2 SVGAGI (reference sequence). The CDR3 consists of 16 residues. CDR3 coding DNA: TGTGCCAGCAGAAACCCGGGACAGGCGAACCCCGGGGAGCTGTTTTTT. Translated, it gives CASRNPGQANPGELFF.

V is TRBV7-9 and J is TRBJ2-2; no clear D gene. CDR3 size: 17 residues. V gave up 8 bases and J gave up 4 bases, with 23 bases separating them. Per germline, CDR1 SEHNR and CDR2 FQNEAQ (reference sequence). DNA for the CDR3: TGTGCCAGCCCCCGGCAAAAGACAAAACTTATCACCGGGGAGCTGTTTTTT. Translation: CASPRQKTKLITGELFF.

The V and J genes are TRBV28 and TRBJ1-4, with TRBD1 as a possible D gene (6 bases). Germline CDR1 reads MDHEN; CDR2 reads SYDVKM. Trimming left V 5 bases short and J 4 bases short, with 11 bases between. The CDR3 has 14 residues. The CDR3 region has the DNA TGTGCCAGCAGTCTTCAGGGGATTAATGAAAAACTGTTTTTT. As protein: CASSLQGINEKLFF.

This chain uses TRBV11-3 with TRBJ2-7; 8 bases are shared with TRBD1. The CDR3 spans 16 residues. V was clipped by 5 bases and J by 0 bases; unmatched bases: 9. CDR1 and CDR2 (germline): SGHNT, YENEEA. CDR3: CASSRKVGQGSYEQYF. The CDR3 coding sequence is TGTGCCAGCAGCCGAAAAGTTGGACAGGGCTCCTACGAGCAGTACTTC.

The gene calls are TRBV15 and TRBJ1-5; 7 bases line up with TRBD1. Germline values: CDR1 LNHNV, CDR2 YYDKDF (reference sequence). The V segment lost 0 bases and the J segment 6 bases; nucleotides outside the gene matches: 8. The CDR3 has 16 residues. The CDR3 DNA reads TGTGCCACCAGCAGAGAGGCGGACAGGACCGGTCAGCCCCAGCATTTT. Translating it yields CATSREADRTGQPQHF.

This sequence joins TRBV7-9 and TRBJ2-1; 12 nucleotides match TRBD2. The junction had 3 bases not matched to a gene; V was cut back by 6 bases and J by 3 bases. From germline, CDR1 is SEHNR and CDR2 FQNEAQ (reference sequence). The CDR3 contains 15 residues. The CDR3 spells CASSQLAGGYNEQFF. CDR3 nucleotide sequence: TGTGCCAGCAGTCAACTAGCGGGGGGCTACAATGAGCAGTTCTTC. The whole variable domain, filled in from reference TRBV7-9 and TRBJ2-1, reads DTGVSQNPRHKITKRGQNVTFRCDPISEHNRLYWYRQTLGQGPEFLTYFQNEAQLEKSRLLSDRFSAERPKGSFSTLEIQRTEQGDSAMYLCASSQLAGGYNEQFFGPGTRLTVL.

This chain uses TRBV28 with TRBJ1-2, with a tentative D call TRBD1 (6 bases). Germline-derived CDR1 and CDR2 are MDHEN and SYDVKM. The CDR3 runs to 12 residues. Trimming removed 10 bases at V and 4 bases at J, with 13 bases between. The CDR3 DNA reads TGTGCCATTTCAGGGGTTCGCTATGGCTACACCTTC. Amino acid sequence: CAISGVRYGYTF.

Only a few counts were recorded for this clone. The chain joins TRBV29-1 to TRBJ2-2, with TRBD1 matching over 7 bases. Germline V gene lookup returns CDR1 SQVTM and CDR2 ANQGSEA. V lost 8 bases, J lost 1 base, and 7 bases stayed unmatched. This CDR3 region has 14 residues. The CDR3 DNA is TGCAGCATCCCGGACAGGCAGAACACCGGGGAGCTGTTTTTT. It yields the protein CSIPDRQNTGELFF.

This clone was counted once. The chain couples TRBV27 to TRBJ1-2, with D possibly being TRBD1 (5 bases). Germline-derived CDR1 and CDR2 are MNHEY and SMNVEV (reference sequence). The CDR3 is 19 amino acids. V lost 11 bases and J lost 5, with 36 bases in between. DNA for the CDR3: TGTGCCTCTCAACCTCGTTCCCGGGGGATCGGCGGTGGGCTTTATGGCTACACCTTC. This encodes CASQPRSRGIGGGLYGYTF.

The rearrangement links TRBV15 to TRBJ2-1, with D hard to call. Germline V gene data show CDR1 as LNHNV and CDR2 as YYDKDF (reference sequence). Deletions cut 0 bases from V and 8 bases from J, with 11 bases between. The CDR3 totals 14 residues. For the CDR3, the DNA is TGTGCCACCAGCAGAGAAGACTCCTCCGATGAGCAGTTCTTC. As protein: CATSREDSSDEQFF.

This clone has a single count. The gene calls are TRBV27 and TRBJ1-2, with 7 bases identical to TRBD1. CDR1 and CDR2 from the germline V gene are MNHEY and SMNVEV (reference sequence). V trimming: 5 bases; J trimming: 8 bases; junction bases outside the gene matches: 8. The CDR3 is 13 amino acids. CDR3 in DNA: TGTGCCAGCAGTGGGGGGACAGCGCAAGGCTACACCTTC. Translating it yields CASSGGTAQGYTF.